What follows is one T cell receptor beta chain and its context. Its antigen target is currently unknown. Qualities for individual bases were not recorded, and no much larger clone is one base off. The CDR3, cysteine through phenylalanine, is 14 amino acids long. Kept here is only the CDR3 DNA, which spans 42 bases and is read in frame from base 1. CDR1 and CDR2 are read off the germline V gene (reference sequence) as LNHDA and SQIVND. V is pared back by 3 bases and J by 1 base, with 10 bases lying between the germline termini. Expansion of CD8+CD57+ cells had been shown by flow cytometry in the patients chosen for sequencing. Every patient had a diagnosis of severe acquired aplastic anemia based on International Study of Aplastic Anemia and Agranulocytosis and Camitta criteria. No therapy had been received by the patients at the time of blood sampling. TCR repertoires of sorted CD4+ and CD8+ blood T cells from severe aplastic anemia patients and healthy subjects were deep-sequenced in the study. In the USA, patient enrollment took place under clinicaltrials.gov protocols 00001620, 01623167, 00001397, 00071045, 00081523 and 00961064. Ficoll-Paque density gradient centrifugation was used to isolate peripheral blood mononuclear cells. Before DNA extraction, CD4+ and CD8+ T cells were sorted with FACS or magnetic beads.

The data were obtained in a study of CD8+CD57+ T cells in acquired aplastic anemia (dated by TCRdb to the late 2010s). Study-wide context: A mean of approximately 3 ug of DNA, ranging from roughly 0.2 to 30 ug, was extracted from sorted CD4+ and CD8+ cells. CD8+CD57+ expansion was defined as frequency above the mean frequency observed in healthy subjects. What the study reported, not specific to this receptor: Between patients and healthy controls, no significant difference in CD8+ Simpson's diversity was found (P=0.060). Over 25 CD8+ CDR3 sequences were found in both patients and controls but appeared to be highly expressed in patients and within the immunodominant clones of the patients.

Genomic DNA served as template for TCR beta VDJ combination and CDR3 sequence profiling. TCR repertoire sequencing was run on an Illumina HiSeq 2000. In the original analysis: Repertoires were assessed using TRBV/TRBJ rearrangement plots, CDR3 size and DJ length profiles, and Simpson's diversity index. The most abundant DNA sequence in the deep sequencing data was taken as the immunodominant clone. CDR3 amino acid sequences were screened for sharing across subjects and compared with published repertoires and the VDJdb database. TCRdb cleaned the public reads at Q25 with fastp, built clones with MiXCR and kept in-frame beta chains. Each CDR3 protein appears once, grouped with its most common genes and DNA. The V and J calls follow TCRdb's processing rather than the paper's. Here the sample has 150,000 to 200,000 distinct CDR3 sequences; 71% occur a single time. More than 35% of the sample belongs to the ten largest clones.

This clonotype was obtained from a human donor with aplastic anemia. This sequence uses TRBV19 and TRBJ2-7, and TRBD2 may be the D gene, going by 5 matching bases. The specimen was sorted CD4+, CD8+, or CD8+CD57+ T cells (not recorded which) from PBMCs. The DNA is TGTGCCAGTAGTATGGTGGGGAGATCCTACGAGCAGTACTTC. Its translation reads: CASSMVGRSYEQYF.